This T cell receptor (beta chain) originates from a study of blood T cell repertoires in COVID-19. Study summary: Researchers got acute and convalescent COVID-19 samples from the United States, Italy and Spain. Nucleic acid was either cDNA or gDNA, and it came from T cells, B-cell-depleted T cells, or PBMCs.

In the original analysis: Estimates of nucleated cell counts were drawn from the amplification of reference gene primers. Assay: immunoSEQ multiplex PCR; the TCRdb copy retains only in-frame clones and omits some. The V and J calls and clone size are taken from that table; D and trimming were inferred from the DNA. The sample comprises over 200,000 clones, just under 90% of which are singletons, and 2% to 3% rests with the top ten. Seattle's enrolled individuals joined amid active infection and were then monitored longitudinally. From germline, CDR1 is SGHTA and CDR2 FQGNSA. CDR3 length: 15 amino acids. Deletions cut 1 base from V and 6 bases from J, with 16 bases between.

The material sequenced was peripheral blood. The genes are TRBV7-2 and TRBJ2-7; D remains ambiguous. This TCR came from a man between 25 and 39 years old with COVID-19, enrolled during active disease. CDR3 nucleotide sequence: TGTGCCAGCAGCTTAGGAGGATCCCGTCGCGCCGAGCAGTACTTC. Amino acid sequence: CASSLGGSRRAEQYF.